This is a list of T cell receptor beta chains from one sample in a study of blood T cell repertoires in COVID-19. Profiled with immunoSEQ multiplex PCR; TCRdb holds only in-frame clones, not every one. The sample records 55,000 to 90,000 clones, roughly nine tenths being singletons. The sample comprised peripheral blood. These receptors were obtained from a man aged 70 or older with active COVID-19. Each CDR3 is given with its conserved first and last residue. A D gene is named only where the DNA matches it firmly. The size field is filled for only some rows; it gives once, few, many or a size class.

length	size	D	J	V	CDR3	DNA
11	.	.	TRBJ2-5	TRBV18	CASSPGRSQYF	TGTGCCAGCTCACCAGGGAGGTCCCAGTACTTC
14	.	TRBD2	TRBJ2-5	TRBV5-4	CASSLRSGGETQYF	TGTGCCAGCAGCTTGCGTTCCGGGGGGGAGACCCAGTACTTC
13	.	TRBD1	TRBJ1-3	TRBV27	CASGHDRAATIYF	TGTGCCAGCGGGCACGACAGGGCGGCCACCATATATTTT
15	.	TRBD1	TRBJ1-2	TRBV6-5	CASGRGTGGNYGYTF	TGTGCCAGCGGCAGGGGGACAGGGGGAAACTATGGCTACACCTTC
14	.	TRBD2	TRBJ2-7	TRBV28	CASSLGAGGGEQYF	TGTGCCAGCAGTTTGGGGGCGGGGGGTGGCGAGCAGTACTTC
13	.	.	TRBJ2-5	TRBV5-5	CASSFGGPETQYF	TGTGCCAGCAGCTTTGGAGGGCCGGAGACCCAGTACTTC
14	.	.	TRBJ1-1	TRBV6-5	CASSGGVMNTEAFF	TGTGCCAGCAGCGGGGGGGTTATGAACACTGAAGCTTTCTTT
16	.	TRBD2	TRBJ2-3	TRBV2	CASCRGGLASTDTQYF	TGTGCCAGCTGTCGCGGGGGGCTAGCGAGCACAGATACGCAGTATTTT
14	.	.	TRBJ1-2	TRBV24-1	CATSDPYREEGYTF	TGTGCCACCAGTGACCCCTATAGGGAGGAGGGCTACACCTTC
13	.	TRBD2	TRBJ2-3	TRBV5-6	CASSFGTRVWQYF	TGTGCCAGCAGCTTTGGGACTAGGGTTTGGCAGTATTTT
14	.	.	TRBJ2-3	TRBV30	CAWSGVAHTDTQYF	TGTGCCTGGAGTGGGGTAGCCCACACAGATACGCAGTATTTT
13	.	.	TRBJ1-3	TRBV12-3/TRBV12-4	CASSSSPRNTIYF	TGTGCCAGCAGTTCCAGTCCGAGAAACACCATATATTTT
14	.	TRBD2	TRBJ2-7	TRBV27	CASSPSGTPYEQYF	TGTGCCAGCAGCCCTAGCGGGACCCCCTACGAGCAGTACTTC
15	.	TRBD2	TRBJ2-1	TRBV7-3	CASSPRLASYNEQFF	TGTGCCAGCAGCCCCCGACTAGCCTCCTACAATGAGCAGTTCTTC
14	.	TRBD1	TRBJ1-1	TRBV28	CASTPGTVNTEAFF	TGTGCCAGCACCCCCGGGACAGTTAACACTGAAGCTTTCTTT
16	few	TRBD2	TRBJ2-1	TRBV3-1/TRBV3-2	CASSQDGLAGYNEQFF	TGTGCCAGCAGCCAAGATGGGTTAGCGGGGTACAATGAGCAGTTCTTC
13	few	.	TRBJ1-1	TRBV4-3	CASSQLKGTEAFF	TGCGCCAGCAGCCAACTCAAGGGGACTGAAGCTTTCTTT
12	.	.	TRBJ1-5	TRBV5-5	CASSFGGGPQHF	TGTGCCAGCAGCTTCGGGGGGGGGCCCCAGCATTTT
14	.	TRBD1	TRBJ2-1	TRBV30	CAWSPGQAGNEQFF	TGTGCCTGGAGTCCGGGACAGGCGGGGAATGAGCAGTTCTTC
15	.	.	TRBJ2-1	TRBV6-2/TRBV6-3	CASSLTRHQTNEQFF	TGTGCCAGCAGTCTGACTAGACACCAAACGAATGAGCAGTTCTTC
16	.	TRBD1	TRBJ1-6	TRBV4-3	CASSPTAGQANSPLHF	TGCGCCAGCAGCCCGACGGCGGGACAGGCTAATTCACCCCTCCACTTT
15	.	TRBD2	TRBJ2-5	TRBV7-2	CASSGRTSGEETQYF	TGTGCCAGCAGCGGCCGGACTAGCGGGGAAGAGACCCAGTACTTC
15	.	.	TRBJ2-5	TRBV6-1	CASSEARGLQETQYF	TGTGCCAGCAGTGAAGCGCGGGGCCTGCAAGAGACCCAGTACTTC
13	.	.	TRBJ1-6	TRBV3-1/TRBV3-2	CASSTGYNSPLHF	TGTGCCAGCAGCACAGGCTATAATTCACCCCTCCACTTT
15	once	.	TRBJ2-1	TRBV5-4	CASSPPRETPNEQFF	TGTGCCAGCAGCCCCCCCCGGGAGACCCCCAATGAGCAGTTCTTC
15	.	TRBD1	TRBJ2-3	TRBV20-1	CSASRGTGFTDTQYF	TGCAGTGCTAGTCGCGGGACAGGATTCACAGATACGCAGTATTTT
14	.	TRBD1	TRBJ2-5	TRBV5-1	CASSPTGGWETQYF	TGCGCCAGCAGCCCAACAGGGGGCTGGGAGACCCAGTACTTC
15	.	TRBD2	TRBJ2-3	TRBV5-1	CASSPGLAGADTQYF	TGCGCCAGCAGCCCGGGACTAGCGGGAGCAGATACGCAGTATTTT
16	once	TRBD1	TRBJ1-2	TRBV6-4	CASSDPQGALRYGYTF	TGTGCCAGCAGTGACCCACAGGGGGCCCTCAGGTATGGCTACACCTTC
15	once	.	TRBJ1-3	TRBV7-2	CASSLVVSGGNTIYF	TGTGCCAGCAGCTTAGTAGTGTCGGGGGGAAACACCATATATTTT
17	.	TRBD2	TRBJ2-1	TRBV2	CASSGGSGRGPYNEQFF	TGTGCCAGCAGTGGTGGTAGCGGGAGGGGCCCCTACAATGAGCAGTTCTTC
16	once	TRBD1	TRBJ2-4	TRBV18	CASSLNRGPPGDIQYF	TGTGCCAGCTCGCTCAACAGGGGGCCCCCGGGGGACATTCAGTACTTC
14	.	TRBD1	TRBJ2-7	TRBV7-7	CASSEHRGSYEQYF	TGTGCTAGCAGCGAACACAGGGGCTCCTACGAGCAGTACTTC
13	once	.	TRBJ1-6	TRBV6-1	CASSEGLGQGTHF	TGTGCCAGCAGTGAAGGCTTGGGGCAGGGGACCCACTTT
11	.	.	TRBJ1-2	TRBV24-1	CATSRGYGYTF	TGTGCCACCAGCCGGGGCTATGGCTACACCTTC
13	.	TRBD2	TRBJ2-5	TRBV7-3	CASSRGGQETQYF	TGTGCCAGCAGCCGGGGGGGACAAGAGACCCAGTACTTC
14	.	.	TRBJ1-5	TRBV7-8	CASSDRQRRQPQHF	TGTGCCAGCAGCGATAGACAGAGACGTCAGCCCCAGCATTTT
16	.	TRBD1	TRBJ2-1	TRBV30	CAWQQPGQGSYNEQFF	TGTGCCTGGCAACAACCGGGACAGGGCTCCTACAATGAGCAGTTCTTC
13	.	.	TRBJ1-3	TRBV7-2	CASSPNSGNTIYF	TGTGCCAGCAGCCCAAACAGTGGAAACACTATATATTTT
16	.	.	TRBJ1-2	TRBV9	CASSPRTGGDLYGYTF	TGTGCCAGCAGCCCGAGGACGGGGGGGGACCTCTATGGCTACACCTTC
18	once	.	TRBJ1-2	TRBV14	CASSQDLQGTTGGYGYTF	TGTGCCAGCAGCCAAGATCTCCAGGGCACTACGGGTGGCTATGGCTACACCTTC
15	.	.	TRBJ1-1	TRBV3-1/TRBV3-2	CASSGGVPKNTEAFF	TGTGCCAGCAGCGGGGGGGTCCCCAAGAACACTGAAGCTTTCTTT
14	.	TRBD2	TRBJ2-3	TRBV7-6	CASSTSGSTDTQYF	TGTGCCAGCAGCACTAGCGGGAGCACAGATACGCAGTATTTT
17	.	TRBD2	TRBJ2-1	TRBV7-3	CASSLTVAGGAYNEQFF	TGTGCCAGCAGCTTAACGGTAGCGGGAGGTGCCTACAATGAGCAGTTCTTC
17	.	.	TRBJ2-3	TRBV28	CASSSETTPSSTDTQYF	TGTGCCAGCAGTTCCGAGACAACGCCTTCTAGCACAGATACGCAGTATTTT
16	.	TRBD2	TRBJ2-3	TRBV7-2	CASSPGLAGRGLAQYF	TGTGCCAGCAGCCCGGGACTAGCGGGGCGGGGGTTGGCGCAGTATTTT
15	.	.	TRBJ2-1	TRBV5-1	CASSQGTLSYNEQFF	TGCGCCAGCAGCCAGGGGACCCTCTCCTACAATGAGCAGTTCTTC
15	once	TRBD2	TRBJ2-1	TRBV7-2	CASSLGGTSPSEQFF	TGTGCCAGCAGCTTAGGAGGGACTAGCCCCAGTGAGCAGTTCTTC
15	.	TRBD1	TRBJ2-2	TRBV6-5	CASNPTGGNTGELFF	TGTGCCAGCAACCCGACAGGGGGAAACACCGGGGAGCTGTTTTTT
14	.	.	TRBJ2-7	TRBV30	CAWTPPGPGYEQYF	TGTGCCTGGACCCCCCCCGGCCCCGGGTACGAGCAGTACTTC
17	.	.	TRBJ1-6	TRBV13	CASSLGHPGRAASPLHF	TGTGCCAGCAGCTTAGGCCACCCCGGGCGGGCGGCCTCACCCCTCCACTTT
15	.	.	TRBJ2-5	TRBV7-2	CASSLVAGVQETQYF	TGTGCCAGCAGCTTAGTTGCAGGGGTGCAAGAGACCCAGTACTTC
17	.	TRBD2	TRBJ2-1	TRBV29-1	CSVEDLGSGRFLGKQFF	TGCAGCGTTGAAGATCTGGGAAGCGGGAGATTCCTTGGCAAGCAGTTCTTC
17	.	.	TRBJ1-2	TRBV24-1	CATSDPSTGPGGYGYTF	TGTGCCACCAGTGACCCCAGTACCGGGCCCGGGGGCTATGGCTACACCTTC